This TCR beta chain was recovered during a study of technical replicates of blood from several donors. Only in-frame clones appear in the TCRdb table, and some are missing; sequencing was by immunoSEQ multiplex PCR. The sample records more than 80,000 clones, approximately 96% being singletons. V was clipped by 2 bases and J by 8 bases; unmatched bases: 8. This CDR3 is built from 16 residues. Germline V gene lookup returns CDR1 SGHAT and CDR2 FQNNGV. The receptor was derived from a human donor in good health. The sequencing sample was made of T cells isolated from PBMCs. The genes are TRBV11-2 and TRBJ2-1; the match to TRBD2 covers 11 bases. The CDR3 DNA reads TGTGCCAGCAGCTTATTGGTAGCGGGAGGGTACTATGAGCAGTTCTTC. Its protein is CASSLLVAGGYYEQFF.